The 22 T cell receptor beta chains below were found in one sample sequenced in a study of cytomegalovirus exposure and HLA in healthy donors. The PCR contained 60 Vbeta and 13 Jbeta primers. The table came from immunoSEQ multiplex PCR; TCRdb's copy has only in-frame clones and leaves some out. The sample comprises 150,000 to 200,000 clones, around 83% of which are singletons, and approximately 1.5% rests with the top ten. What was sequenced was PBMCs. These receptors were collected from a woman between 18 and 29 years old in good health and CMV-seronegative.

The CDR3 sequence: CASSFHVSGTEAFF. CDR3 coding DNA: TGTGCCAGCAGTTTCCATGTGAGCGGCACTGAAGCTTTCTTT. The chain couples TRBV28 to TRBJ1-1; no reliable D call. Germline assignment: CDR1 MDHEN and CDR2 SYDVKM. The CDR3 is 14 residues long. The V end lost 3 bases, the J end lost 4 bases, and 12 bases lay between the germline ends.

The CDR3 region is CASSSGQARNYGYTF. The CDR3 DNA reads TGTGCCAGCAGCTCAGGACAGGCTCGGAACTATGGCTACACCTTC. The chain has TRBV5-5 and TRBJ1-2, with 7 bases that match TRBD1. This CDR3 comprises 15 residues. The V gene's germline CDR1 is SGHKS and CDR2 YYEKEE (reference sequence). Trimming took 3 bases from V and 2 from J; bases not matched to a gene: 7.

A few counts support this clone. The CDR3 loop reads CASSPHRDRGREQYF. The CDR3 DNA reads as TGTGCCAGCAGCCCGCACCGGGACAGGGGGCGCGAGCAGTACTTC. J is TRBJ2-7 and V is TRBV11-2; TRBD1 matches at 12 bases. The CDR3 is made up of 15 amino acids. The V segment lost 5 bases and the J segment 6 bases; nucleotides outside the gene matches: 8. Looked up from germline, CDR1 is SGHAT and CDR2 is FQNNGV.

The chain is built from TRBV6-1 and TRBJ1-3; 8 nucleotides line up with TRBD1. Germline V gene sequence: CDR1 MNHNS, CDR2 SASEGT. V gave up 4 bases and J gave up 2 bases; unmatched junction bases: 10. The CDR3 contains 17 residues. The CDR3 DNA reads TGTGCCAGCAGTGCCCTGGTCGCGACAGGGGCTGGAAACACCATATATTTT. It encodes CASSALVATGAGNTIYF.

This chain connects TRBV5-1 to TRBJ2-1; 8 bases are shared with TRBD1. CDR3 length: 14 amino acids. The junction had 6 bases not matched to a gene; V was cut back by 4 bases and J by 6 bases. CDR1 and CDR2 (germline): SGHRS, YFSETQ. CDR3 sequence: CASSTGGGRNEQFF. The CDR3 bases are TGCGCCAGCAGCACAGGGGGAGGTCGCAATGAGCAGTTCTTC.

The chain joins TRBV7-2 to TRBJ1-5; 7 bases are shared with TRBD1. Germline CDR1 is SGHTA and CDR2 is FQGNSA. CDR3 length equals 14 residues. Germline trimming cut 3 bases from V and 4 bases from J; bases unmatched to any gene: 3. Here the CDR3 reads CASSFRTGNQPQHF. CDR3 sequence (DNA): TGTGCCAGCAGCTTCCGGACAGGTAATCAGCCCCAGCATTTT.

The chain links TRBV5-1 to TRBJ2-7, with 9 bases that match TRBD2. This CDR3 has 15 residues. The germline gives CDR1 SGHRS, CDR2 YFSETQ. V gave up 5 bases and J gave up 2 bases; unmatched junction bases: 8. The CDR3 nucleotides read TGCGCCAGCAGGATCGAGACTAGCGGAACCTACGAGCAGTACTTC. Its protein is CASRIETSGTYEQYF.

As regards this clone: An end of the junction does not agree with germline; a read error may underlie this. The J gene is TRBJ2-2, the V gene TRBV7-9; D is possibly TRBD2 (5 bases). Germline lookup yields CDR1 SEHNR and CDR2 FQNEAQ (reference sequence). CDR3 length equals 16 residues. CDR3 amino acids: CSSSLRVSAAGGELFF. CDR3 sequence (DNA): TGTTCCAGCAGCTTGAGGGTTTCAGCAGCAGGCGGGGAGCTGTTTTTT.

This clone was counted only a few times. The junction shows a germline mismatch at one end, possibly a read error. The chain couples TRBV5-1 to TRBJ2-1; 11 nucleotides line up with TRBD2. Germline CDR1 and CDR2: SGHRS and YFSETQ. The CDR3 consists of 13 residues. In DNA, the CDR3 is TGTGCCAGCAGCCTACTAGCGGGAGATGAGCAGTTCTTC. Amino acid sequence: CASSLLAGDEQFF.

This chain joins TRBV6-5 and TRBJ1-2; D unresolved. Trimming stripped 5 bases from V and 6 bases from J, with 13 bases between. The CDR3 is made up of 13 amino acids. CDR1 and CDR2 (germline): MNHEY, SVGAGI. The CDR3 DNA is TGTGCCAGCAGTCCCGGGTCCGGGAATGGCTACACCTTC. It codes for CASSPGSGNGYTF.

The V gene is TRBV18, the J gene TRBJ1-4, with 8 bases aligning to TRBD1. The CDR3 runs to 19 residues. Germline CDR1 KGHSH, CDR2 LQKENI. Trimming at V came to 4 bases and at J to 2 bases, leaving 15 bases not matched to a gene. For the CDR3, the DNA is TGTGCCAGCTCACTCCAAGGACAGGGTCATCGGGGGACTAATGAAAAACTGTTTTTT. Residues: CASSLQGQGHRGTNEKLFF. The full variable domain, completed using reference TRBV18 and TRBJ1-4, is NAGVMQNPRHLVRRRGQEARLRCSPMKGHSHVYWYRQLPEEGLKFMVYLQKENIIDESGMPKERFSAEFPKEGPSILRIQQVVRGDSAAYFCASSLQGQGHRGTNEKLFFGSGTQLSVL.

V usage is TRBV7-9 and J usage is TRBJ2-1; D might be TRBD2 (6 bases). Germline V CDR1 and CDR2: SEHNR, FQNEAQ (reference sequence). Between the trimmed V and J ends, which lost 5 bases and 6 bases, there was a span of 11 bases. The CDR3 is 13 residues long. CDR3 protein: CASSRWGGNEQFF. The CDR3 coding sequence is TGTGCCAGCAGCCGGTGGGGAGGCAATGAGCAGTTCTTC.

This chain connects TRBV11-2 to TRBJ2-3, with D perhaps matching TRBD2 (5 bases). CDR3 length: 14 amino acids. With 4 bases removed from V and 2 bases from J, the gap between germline ends came to 10 bases. CDR1 and CDR2 from the germline V gene are SGHAT and FQNNGV. In nucleotides, the CDR3 is TGTGCCAGCAGCTCAGGCGGGTTCACAGATACGCAGTATTTT. Its protein is CASSSGGFTDTQYF.

This chain joins TRBV6-6 and TRBJ1-4, with D unresolved. CDR3 size: 14 residues. Trimming took 0 bases from V and 8 from J, leaving 10 bases between them. Germline loops: CDR1 MNHNY, CDR2 SVGAGI (reference sequence). CDR3: CASSYSADLEKLFF. The CDR3 DNA sequence: TGTGCCAGCAGTTACTCGGCCGATTTGGAAAAACTGTTTTTT.

This clone was seen just once. The rearrangement joins TRBV11-3 to TRBJ2-1; TRBD2 is a possible D gene (6 bases). The germline V gene encodes CDR1 SGHNT and CDR2 YENEEA. Deletions cut 1 base from V and 6 bases from J, with 7 bases between. The CDR3 has 13 amino acids. The CDR3 region has the DNA TGTGCCAGCAGCTTAGGCGGGGCCAATGAGCAGTTCTTC. Its translation is CASSLGGANEQFF.

The V gene is TRBV2, the J gene TRBJ2-1, with 8 bases that match TRBD1. The CDR3 totals 14 residues. CDR1 and CDR2 from the germline V gene are SNHLY and FYNNEI. V shed 6 bases and J 2 bases; nucleotides not matched to a gene: 3. The CDR3 here is CASRVTGAYNEQFF. CDR3 in DNA: TGTGCCAGCAGAGTGACAGGGGCCTACAATGAGCAGTTCTTC.

V is TRBV7-2 and J is TRBJ2-5; TRBD1 matches 7 bases. Germline CDR1 SGHTA, CDR2 FQGNSA. The V segment lost 5 bases and the J segment 5 bases; nucleotides outside the gene matches: 8. This CDR3 region has 14 residues. The CDR3, as DNA: TGTGCCAGCAGCACACAGGGGTCATACGAGACCCAGTACTTC. Its protein product is CASSTQGSYETQYF. The variable domain in full, with the rest retrieved from reference TRBV7-2 and TRBJ2-5, is GAGVSQSPSNKVTEKGKDVELRCDPISGHTALYWYRQSLGQGLEFLIYFQGNSAPDKSGLPSDRFSAERTGGSVSTLTIQRTQQEDSAVYLCASSTQGSYETQYFGPGTRLLVL.

J is TRBJ2-5 and V is TRBV7-2; 9 bases line up with TRBD1. CDR1 and CDR2 from the germline V gene are SGHTA and FQGNSA. The CDR3 has 15 amino acids. Trimming at V came to 1 base and at J to 7 bases, leaving 7 bases not matched to a gene. The DNA for the CDR3 is TGTGCCAGCAGCTTAGGACAGGGGGTGGTCGGGACCCAGTACTTC. Translated, it gives CASSLGQGVVGTQYF.

V is TRBV4-3 and J is TRBJ2-3; 7 bases agree with TRBD2. The CDR3 totals 17 residues. From germline, CDR1 is LGHNA and CDR2 YSLEER. J lost 1 base, V lost 0 bases, and 7 bases had no gene match. The CDR3 protein is CASSQEVVGGGTDTQYF. As DNA, the CDR3 is TGCGCCAGCAGCCAAGAGGTAGTTGGGGGGGGCACAGATACGCAGTATTTT.

In this sample, this clone turned up once. V is TRBV28 and J is TRBJ2-7, with D perhaps matching TRBD1 (8 bases). CDR3 length: 14 amino acids. Germline V gives CDR1 MDHEN, CDR2 SYDVKM. Trimming took off 5 bases at V and 2 bases at J, with 13 bases between the two ends. CDR3 sequence reads: CASSTTGGAYEQYF. The CDR3 region has the DNA TGTGCCAGCAGTACTACAGGGGGGGCCTACGAGCAGTACTTC.

This chain connects TRBV5-6 to TRBJ2-1; the match to TRBD2 covers 12 bases. CDR3 length: 15 residues. The germline gives CDR1 SGHDT, CDR2 YYEEEE. V trimming: 0 bases; J trimming: 8 bases; junction bases outside the gene matches: 3. In DNA, the CDR3 is TGTGCCAGCAGCTTGGCCCTAGCGGGAGGGGATGAGCAGTTCTTC. Translated, it gives CASSLALAGGDEQFF.

This clone was picked up one time. V and J are TRBV28 and TRBJ1-2, with TRBD1 matching 7 bases. Looked up from germline, CDR1 is MDHEN and CDR2 is SYDVKM. The J segment lost 1 base and the V segment lost 6 bases, leaving 5 bases of the junction unmatched. There are 14 residues in the CDR3. CDR3 sequence: CASSPGTDNYGYTF. CDR3 sequence (DNA): TGTGCCAGCAGCCCTGGGACAGATAACTATGGCTACACCTTC.